This TCR beta chain was recorded in a study of cytomegalovirus exposure and HLA in healthy donors. At the level of the study: The same platform was used for the 110 or so validation repertoires as for the 650 to 700 first-cohort repertoires, as reported in a later analysis. Study results and limitations: With high specificity and sensitivity, the classifier reportedly diagnosed cytomegalovirus status. Later, an analysis found that TCR clusters from the first cohort tended to co-occur in the 120 validation repertoires. Listed as cytomegalovirus-associated were 150 to 200 TCR beta chains.

Concerning this clone itself: The target antigen is unknown.

Method: immunoSEQ multiplex PCR; TCRdb's copy keeps in-frame clones and lacks some. This table holds approximately 60,000 clones, 80% to 95% found once. CDR1 is MNHEY, CDR2 SVGAGI, per germline. The CDR3 sequence is 16 residues long. Unmatched junction bases numbered 8, after V lost 2 bases and J lost 4 bases. Specimen: PBMCs. This TCR came from a young man in good health and CMV-seronegative. The J gene is TRBJ2-7, the V gene TRBV6-5; 10 nucleotides match TRBD1. CDR3 sequence (DNA): TGTGCCAGCAGTTACACAGCCGGGACAGGGGTGTACGAGCAGTACTTC. This translates into CASSYTAGTGVYEQYF.